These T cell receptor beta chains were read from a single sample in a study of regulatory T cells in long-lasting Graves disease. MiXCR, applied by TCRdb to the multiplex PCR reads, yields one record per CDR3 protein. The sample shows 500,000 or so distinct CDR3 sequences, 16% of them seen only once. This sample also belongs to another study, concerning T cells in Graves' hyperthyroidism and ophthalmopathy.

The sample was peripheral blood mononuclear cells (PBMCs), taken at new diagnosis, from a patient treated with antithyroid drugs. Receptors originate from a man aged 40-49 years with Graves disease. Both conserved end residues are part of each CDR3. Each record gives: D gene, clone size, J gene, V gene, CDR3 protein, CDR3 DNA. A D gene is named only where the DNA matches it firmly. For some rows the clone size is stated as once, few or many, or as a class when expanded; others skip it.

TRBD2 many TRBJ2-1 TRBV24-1 CATSRTSGKYNEQFF TGTGCCACCAGTCGAACTAGCGGGAAATACAATGAGCAGTTCTTC
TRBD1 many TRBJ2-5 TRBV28 CASSQGTGRQETQYF TGTGCCAGCAGTCAGGGGACAGGAAGGCAAGAGACCCAGTACTTC
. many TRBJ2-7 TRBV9 CASSVARTGATYEQYF TGTGCCAGCAGCGTAGCTAGGACGGGTGCCACCTACGAGCAGTACTTC
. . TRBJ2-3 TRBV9 CASSVGLASSTGTQYF TGTGCCAGCAGCGTTGGGCTGGCATCTAGCACAGGTACGCAGTATTTT
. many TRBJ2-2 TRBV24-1 CATSDYGSGTGELFF TGTGCCACCAGTGATTACGGGAGCGGCACCGGGGAGCTGTTTTTT
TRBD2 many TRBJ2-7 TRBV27 CASNPSGRRGEQYF TGTGCCAGCAACCCTAGCGGGAGGCGGGGCGAGCAGTACTTC
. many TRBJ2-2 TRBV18 CASSPRMDRELFF TGTGCCAGCTCACCACGGATGGACCGGGAGCTGTTTTTT
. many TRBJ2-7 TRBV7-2 CASSTGTVTYEQYF TGTGCCAGCAGCACGGGGACTGTTACCTACGAGCAGTACTTC
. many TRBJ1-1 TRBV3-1 CASSLITGATEAFF TGTGCCAGCAGCCTCATCACCGGGGCCACTGAAGCTTTCTTT
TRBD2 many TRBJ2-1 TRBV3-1 CASSQLAGGPTEQFF TGTGCCAGCAGCCAACTAGCGGGAGGACCCACCGAGCAGTTCTTC
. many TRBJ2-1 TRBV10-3 CAITGGSYNEQFF TGTGCCATCACCGGCGGCTCCTACAATGAGCAGTTCTTC
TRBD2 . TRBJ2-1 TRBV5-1 CASSSGLAGGGEQFF TGCGCCAGCAGCTCGGGACTAGCGGGAGGAGGTGAGCAGTTCTTC
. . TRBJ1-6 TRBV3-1 CASSQDTLTAYNSPLHF TGTGCCAGCAGCCAAGATACCCTAACGGCCTATAATTCACCCCTCCACTTT
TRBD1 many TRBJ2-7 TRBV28 CASTLGGQGFDEQYF TGTGCCAGCACTCTAGGGGGACAGGGTTTCGACGAGCAGTACTTC
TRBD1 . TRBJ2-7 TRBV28 CASSFPVGRDREYEQYF TGTGCCAGCAGTTTCCCCGTGGGGCGGGACAGGGAGTACGAGCAGTACTTC
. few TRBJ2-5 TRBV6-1 CATKTGGETQYF TGTGCCACCAAGACAGGAGGGGAGACCCAGTACTTC
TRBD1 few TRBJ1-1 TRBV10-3 CAIRDTGGTEAFF TGTGCCATCAGGGATACAGGGGGCACTGAAGCTTTCTTT
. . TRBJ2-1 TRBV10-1 CASSESGGRDYNEQFF TGCGCCAGCAGTGAGTCCGGGGGGCGCGACTACAATGAGCAGTTCTTC
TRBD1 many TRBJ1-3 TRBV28 CASRRQGAYSGNTIYF TGTGCCAGCAGGAGACAGGGGGCATACAGTGGAAACACCATATATTTT
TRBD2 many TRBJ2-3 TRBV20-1 CSARDLASGLSSTDTQYF TGCAGTGCTAGAGATCTCGCTAGCGGGCTTTCTAGCACAGATACGCAGTATTTT
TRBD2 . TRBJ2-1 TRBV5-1 CASSGRLAERNNEQFF TGCGCCAGCAGCGGTAGACTAGCGGAAAGGAACAATGAGCAGTTCTTC
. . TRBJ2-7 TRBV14 CASSQSEIQQYF TGTGCCAGCAGCCAAAGCGAAATTCAGCAGTACTTC
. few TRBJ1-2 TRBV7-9 CASSLETGRVLGYTF TGTGCCAGCAGCTTAGAAACGGGCAGGGTCTTGGGCTACACCTTC
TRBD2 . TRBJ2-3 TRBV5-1 CASSRTSGNRKTQYF TGCGCCAGCAGCCGGACTAGCGGGAACCGAAAGACGCAGTATTTT
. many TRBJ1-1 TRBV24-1 CATMERGGTEAFF TGTGCCACTATGGAGCGGGGGGGCACTGAAGCTTTCTTT
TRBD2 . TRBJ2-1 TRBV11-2 CASSFIGHSSGRVHNEQFF TGTGCCAGCAGCTTCATAGGCCATTCTAGCGGGAGGGTCCACAATGAGCAGTTCTTC
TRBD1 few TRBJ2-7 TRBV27 CASSFGTGIHEQYF TGTGCCAGCAGTTTCGGGACAGGGATCCACGAGCAGTACTTC
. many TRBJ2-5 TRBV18 CASSQTVQETQYF TGTGCCAGCTCACAGACAGTCCAAGAGACCCAGTACTTC
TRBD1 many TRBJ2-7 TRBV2 CASRKPGTGIYEQYF TGTGCCAGCAGGAAGCCCGGGACAGGGATCTACGAGCAGTACTTC
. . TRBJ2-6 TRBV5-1 CASSPRSVSGANVLTF TGCGCCAGCAGCCCACGAAGCGTCTCTGGGGCCAACGTCCTGACTTTC
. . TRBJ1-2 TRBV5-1 CASSLGSGDGYTF TGCGCCAGCAGCTTGGGTTCGGGGGACGGCTACACCTTC
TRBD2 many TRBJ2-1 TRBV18 CASSPLAGADEQFF TGTGCCAGCTCACCCCTAGCGGGAGCCGATGAGCAGTTCTTC
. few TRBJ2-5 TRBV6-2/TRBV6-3 CASSLGEPETQYF TGTGCCAGCAGTCTTGGGGAACCCGAGACCCAGTACTTC
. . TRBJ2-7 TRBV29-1 CSGSTGVGVEQYF TGCAGCGGAAGTACGGGGGTCGGGGTCGAGCAGTACTTC
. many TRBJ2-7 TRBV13 CASSLGLVSSYEQYF TGTGCCAGCAGCTTAGGGCTAGTTAGCTCCTACGAGCAGTACTTC
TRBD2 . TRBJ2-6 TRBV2 CASSRLAGYSSGANVLTF TGTGCCAGCAGTCGGCTAGCGGGTTATAGCTCTGGGGCCAACGTCCTGACTTTC
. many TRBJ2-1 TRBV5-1 CASSSIQGEDEQFF TGCGCCAGCAGCTCAATACAGGGAGAGGATGAGCAGTTCTTC
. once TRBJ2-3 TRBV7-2 CASSVVWTGSTDTQYF TGTGCCAGCAGCGTAGTTTGGACTGGGAGCACAGATACGCAGTATTTT
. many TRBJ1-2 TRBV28 CASSQLYGYTF TGTGCCAGCAGTCAGCTCTATGGCTACACCTTC
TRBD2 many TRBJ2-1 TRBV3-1 CASSQNPGAGGEQFF TGTGCCAGCAGCCAAAATCCCGGGGCGGGAGGTGAGCAGTTCTTC
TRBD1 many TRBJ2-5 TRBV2 CASREGQVVETQYF TGTGCCAGCAGAGAGGGACAGGTCGTTGAGACCCAGTACTTC
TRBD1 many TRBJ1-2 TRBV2 CASSQQGPYYGYTF TGTGCCAGCAGTCAACAGGGGCCCTACTATGGCTACACCTTC
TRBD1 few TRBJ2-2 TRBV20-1 CSARDLWDREQRGELFF TGCAGTGCTAGAGATCTATGGGACAGGGAACAAAGGGGGGAGCTGTTTTTT
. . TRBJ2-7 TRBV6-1 CASSKGAGFIYEQYF TGTGCCAGCAGCAAAGGCGCCGGATTTATCTACGAGCAGTACTTC
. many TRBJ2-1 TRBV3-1 CASSQAREGEQFF TGTGCCAGCAGCCAGGCCAGGGAAGGTGAGCAGTTCTTC
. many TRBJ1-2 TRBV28 CASSVTAANYGYTF TGTGCCAGCAGTGTGACAGCAGCTAACTATGGCTACACCTTC
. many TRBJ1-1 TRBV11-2 CASSLTGTTTEAFF TGTGCCAGCAGCTTAACCGGGACAACCACTGAAGCTTTCTTT
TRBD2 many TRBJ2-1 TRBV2 CAIGYPGLAGPAEQFF TGTGCCATAGGGTATCCGGGGCTAGCGGGACCGGCCGAGCAGTTCTTC
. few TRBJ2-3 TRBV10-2 CASSTASASTDTQYF TGCGCCAGCAGTACAGCTAGCGCTAGCACAGATACGCAGTATTTT
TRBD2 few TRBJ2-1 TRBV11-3 CASSRRGTSGLNEQFF TGTGCCAGCAGCCGACGCGGGACTAGCGGCCTCAATGAGCAGTTCTTC
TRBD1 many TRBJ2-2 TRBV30 CAWGQGAMNTGELFF TGTGCCTGGGGCCAGGGGGCGATGAACACCGGGGAGCTGTTTTTT
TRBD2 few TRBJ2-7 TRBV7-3 CASSTASSGATYEQYF TGTGCCAGCAGCACCGCATCTAGCGGAGCTACCTACGAGCAGTACTTC
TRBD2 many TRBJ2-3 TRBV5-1 CASSPGTRGGTDTQYF TGCGCCAGCAGCCCCGGGACTAGGGGTGGCACAGATACGCAGTATTTT